This T cell receptor (beta chain) comes out of a study of shared clonotypes between healthy human individuals. Original methodology: ImmunoSEQ gave junction-only sequences without quality scores, so filtering differed. Sequencing was performed with immunoSEQ multiplex PCR; in TCRdb, only in-frame clones are kept and a portion is missing. V and J calls and clone size are given by that table; D and trimming were obtained from the DNA. This sample has roughly 810,000 clones, with around 96% found just once. CDR3 length equals 12 residues. The germline gives CDR1 MGHRA, CDR2 YSYEKL. The junction had 3 bases not matched to a gene; V was cut back by 3 bases and J by 10 bases. Naive-designated CD8 cells lacked CD45RO, were positively enriched for CCR7, and omitted terminally differentiated effector memory CD45RA+ cells.

The V gene is TRBV4-1, the J gene TRBJ1-1; 9 bases are shared with TRBD1. Sequencing was performed on naive CD8+ T cells sorted from blood. The origin of this receptor is a man in his thirties or forties in good health. The CDR3 here is CASSQMTGGAFF. The CDR3 DNA is TGCGCCAGCAGCCAGATGACAGGGGGAGCTTTCTTT.